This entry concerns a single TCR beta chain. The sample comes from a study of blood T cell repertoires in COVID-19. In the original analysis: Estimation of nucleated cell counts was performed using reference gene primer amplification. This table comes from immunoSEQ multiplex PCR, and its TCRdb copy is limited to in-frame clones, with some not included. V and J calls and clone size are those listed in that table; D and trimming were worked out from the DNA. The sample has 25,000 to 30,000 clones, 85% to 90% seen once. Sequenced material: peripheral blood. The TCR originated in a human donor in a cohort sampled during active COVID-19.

The CDR3 protein is CASSFNIGGNPGANVLTF. The CDR3 DNA reads as TGCGCCAGCAGCTTTAATATCGGGGGAAACCCTGGGGCCAACGTCCTGACTTTC. The chain is built from TRBV5-1 and TRBJ2-6, with D perhaps matching TRBD2 (6 bases). The CDR3 consists of 18 residues. Trimming took 2 bases from V and 2 from J, leaving 17 bases between them. Germline values: CDR1 SGHRS, CDR2 YFSETQ.